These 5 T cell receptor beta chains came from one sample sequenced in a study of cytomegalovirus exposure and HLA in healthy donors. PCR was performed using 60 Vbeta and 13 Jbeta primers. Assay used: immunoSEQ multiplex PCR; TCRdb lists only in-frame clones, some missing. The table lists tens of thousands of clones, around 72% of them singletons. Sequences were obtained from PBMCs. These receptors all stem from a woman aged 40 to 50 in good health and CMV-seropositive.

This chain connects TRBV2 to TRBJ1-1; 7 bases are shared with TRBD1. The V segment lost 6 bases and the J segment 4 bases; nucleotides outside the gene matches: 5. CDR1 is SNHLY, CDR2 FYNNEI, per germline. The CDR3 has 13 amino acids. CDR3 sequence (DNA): TGTGCCAGCAGCCAAGACAGGGCCACTGAAGCTTTCTTT. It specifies CASSQDRATEAFF. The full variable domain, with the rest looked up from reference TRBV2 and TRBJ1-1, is EPEVTQTPSHQVTQMGQEVILRCVPISNHLYFYWYRQILGQKVEFLVSFYNNEISEKSEIFDDQFSVERPDGSNFTLKIRSTKLEDSAMYFCASSQDRATEAFFGQGTRLTVV.

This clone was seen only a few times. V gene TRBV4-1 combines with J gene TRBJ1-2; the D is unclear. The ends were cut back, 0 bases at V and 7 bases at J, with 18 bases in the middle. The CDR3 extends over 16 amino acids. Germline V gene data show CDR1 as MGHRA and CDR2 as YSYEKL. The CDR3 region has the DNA TGCGCCAGCAGCCAAGACCGAGGATGGGGTCGGGGTGGCTACACCTTC. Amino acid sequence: CASSQDRGWGRGGYTF.

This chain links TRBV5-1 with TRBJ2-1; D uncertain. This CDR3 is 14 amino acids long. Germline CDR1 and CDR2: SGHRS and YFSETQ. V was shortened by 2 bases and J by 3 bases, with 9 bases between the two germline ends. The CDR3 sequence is CASSFRPGYNEQFF. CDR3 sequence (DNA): TGCGCCAGCAGCTTCCGCCCCGGCTACAATGAGCAGTTCTTC.

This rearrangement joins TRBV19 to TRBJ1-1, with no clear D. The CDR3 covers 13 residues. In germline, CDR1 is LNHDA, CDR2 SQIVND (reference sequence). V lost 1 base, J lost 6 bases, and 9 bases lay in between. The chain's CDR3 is CASSIVTDSEAFF. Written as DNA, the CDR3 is TGTGCCAGTAGTATAGTAACAGATTCTGAAGCTTTCTTT.

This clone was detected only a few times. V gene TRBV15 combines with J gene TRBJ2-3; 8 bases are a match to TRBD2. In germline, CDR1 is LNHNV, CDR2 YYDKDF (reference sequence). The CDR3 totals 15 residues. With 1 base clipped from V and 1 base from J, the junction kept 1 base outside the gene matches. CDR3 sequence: CATSRAAGGTDTQYF. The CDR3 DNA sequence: TGTGCCACCAGCAGAGCAGCGGGGGGCACAGATACGCAGTATTTT.